Listed below are T cell receptor beta chains from one sample, sequenced in a study of technical replicates of blood from several donors. TCRdb keeps only in-frame clones here, not all; method: immunoSEQ multiplex PCR. Among tens of thousands of clones, 80% to 95% were seen once, and the ten largest hold under 0.45%. Sequencing input: T cells isolated from PBMCs. The receptors here all came from a human donor in good health. Both conserved end residues are part of each CDR3. The D gene is left open where the match is weak. Clone size is stated in some rows and not others, as once, few, many or a class when expanded.

D | J | size | V | DNA | CDR3
TRBD2 | TRBJ2-7 | NA | TRBV29-1 | TGCAGCGCCAGGGGCGGGAGGAGCTCCTACGAGCAGTACTTC | CSARGGRSSYEQYF
TRBD2 | TRBJ2-7 | NA | TRBV30 | TGTGCCTGGAGTCGAGGACTAGAGTCTTCCTACGAGCAGTACTTC | CAWSRGLESSYEQYF
NA | TRBJ2-3 | NA | TRBV5-4 | TGTGCCAGCAGCCTAACTCCCTCAGATACGCAGTATTTT | CASSLTPSDTQYF
NA | TRBJ2-7 | NA | TRBV18 | TGTGCCAGCTCACCACCCACGGACAGCAGTTTTGTTTACGAGCAGTACTTC | CASSPPTDSSFVYEQYF
NA | TRBJ2-3 | NA | TRBV29-1 | TGCAGCGCTGAGGAGGGGAGGGATACGCAGTATTTT | CSAEEGRDTQYF
TRBD1 | TRBJ1-1 | once | TRBV6-5 | TGTGCCAGCAGTTACCTCAAACAGGGGGTTTTACTACCTTTCTTT | CASSYLKQGVLLPFF
NA | TRBJ2-7 | NA | TRBV7-9 | TGTGCCAGCAGCCGTACTTACGAGCAGTACTTC | CASSRTYEQYF
TRBD2 | TRBJ2-7 | NA | TRBV4-2 | TGTGCCAGCAGCCAAGATTACGGGAGGGCCCACTACGAGCAGTACTTC | CASSQDYGRAHYEQYF
NA | TRBJ1-1 | NA | TRBV11-3 | TGTGCCAGCAGCGCATCCGGGACTGGAAAAGCTTTCTTT | CASSASGTGKAFF
TRBD2 | TRBJ2-7 | NA | TRBV6-5 | TGTGCCAGCAGTTACTCTAGCGGGAGGGCCACCTACGAGCAGTACTTC | CASSYSSGRATYEQYF
TRBD1 | TRBJ1-4 | NA | TRBV19 | TGTGCCAGTACCGCAGACAGGGAGGTCGAAAAACTGTTTTTT | CASTADREVEKLFF
TRBD1 | TRBJ1-2 | NA | TRBV7-9 | TGTGCCAGCAGCTTGACAGGGAGCTATGGCTACACCTTC | CASSLTGSYGYTF
NA | TRBJ1-1 | few | TRBV5-4 | TGTGCCAGCAGCCTCGTAGGGGTGAACACTGAAGCTTTCTTT | CASSLVGVNTEAFF
TRBD1 | TRBJ2-3 | NA | TRBV11-3 | TGTGCCAGCAGCTTAGATGGACAGGGGGCGGATACGCAGTATTTT | CASSLDGQGADTQYF
NA | TRBJ1-1 | NA | TRBV9 | TGTGCCAGCAGCGCATACGGTTGGAACACTGAAGCTTTCTTT | CASSAYGWNTEAFF
TRBD1 | TRBJ1-2 | NA | TRBV5-1 | TGCGCCAGCAGCCGGACAGGGACCGAGGGCTATGGCTACACCTTC | CASSRTGTEGYGYTF
NA | TRBJ2-1 | NA | TRBV18 | TGTGCCAGCTCACCTTTTTCAGATGAGCAGTTCTTC | CASSPFSDEQFF
NA | TRBJ1-1 | NA | TRBV28 | TGTGCCAGCAGCCGTGATAGAGCCCTTGAAGCTTTCTTT | CASSRDRALEAFF
NA | TRBJ1-2 | NA | TRBV19 | TGTGCCAGTAGAAGCGAGGAAGCTAACTATGGCTACACCTTC | CASRSEEANYGYTF
NA | TRBJ2-1 | NA | TRBV27 | TGTGCCAGCAGGCCGGCTAGTGATGAGCAGTTCTTC | CASRPASDEQFF
NA | TRBJ1-1 | NA | TRBV6-5 | TGTGCCAGCAGTTACAACCCTACAGGTAAAGCTTTCTTT | CASSYNPTGKAFF
TRBD2 | TRBJ2-1 | NA | TRBV6-5 | TGTGCCAGCAAGAGGACTAGCGACTCCTACAATGAGCAGTTCTTC | CASKRTSDSYNEQFF
TRBD1 | TRBJ2-7 | NA | TRBV7-8 | TGTGCCAGCGGGACCGGGACAGGGGCCAGCTCCTACGAGCAGTACTTC | CASGTGTGASSYEQYF
NA | TRBJ2-2 | NA | TRBV11-2 | TGTGCCAGCACGTTCGGGGAGCTGTTTTTT | CASTFGELFF
TRBD1 | TRBJ1-1 | once | TRBV28 | TGTGCCAGCAGCAGGCCAGGGGGCTCTGAAGCTTTCTTT | CASSRPGGSEAFF
NA | TRBJ1-1 | few | TRBV20-1 | TGCAGTGCTAGAGATGGTAGACAGGAGTTCTTT | CSARDGRQEFF
TRBD2 | TRBJ2-7 | NA | TRBV4-2 | TGTGCCAGCAGCCAAGATAGGTCCTCTAGCGGGAGATCCTACGAGCAGTACTTC | CASSQDRSSSGRSYEQYF
NA | TRBJ2-3 | NA | TRBV9 | TGTGCCAGCAGCGGGCGCGGGGGCAGCTACACAGATACGCAGTATTTT | CASSGRGGSYTDTQYF
TRBD1 | TRBJ2-6 | NA | TRBV5-1 | TGCGCCAGCAGCCTGGGGACAGGGGTGTCTGGGGCCAACGTCCTGACTTTC | CASSLGTGVSGANVLTF
NA | TRBJ2-1 | once | TRBV27 | TGTGCCAGCAGTTATGCAGGATACAATGAGCAGTTCTTC | CASSYAGYNEQFF
NA | TRBJ1-1 | NA | TRBV27 | TGTGCCAGCTTCCTTGGAGGCACTGAAGCTTTCTTT | CASFLGGTEAFF
NA | TRBJ2-3 | NA | TRBV7-3 | TGTGCCAGCAGCCCGGCCGGCGGTTTCACAGATACGCAGTATTTT | CASSPAGGFTDTQYF
TRBD1 | TRBJ2-7 | NA | TRBV7-9 | TGTGCCAGCAGCCCGCCGGGACAGGGGACCGAGCAGTACTTC | CASSPPGQGTEQYF
NA | TRBJ1-1 | NA | TRBV18 | TGTGCCAGCTCGCTATACCAGGGGCTTGAAAAAGGCACTGAAGCTTTCTTT | CASSLYQGLEKGTEAFF
NA | TRBJ2-1 | NA | TRBV11-3 | TGTGCCAGCAGCACGACGGGAGCCGGCCGCAATGAGCAGTTCTTC | CASSTTGAGRNEQFF
NA | TRBJ2-3 | NA | TRBV18 | TGTGCCAGCTCACCAACCAATAGATTCACAGATACGCAGTATTTT | CASSPTNRFTDTQYF
NA | TRBJ2-3 | NA | TRBV5-1 | TGCGCCAGCAGCTATGACCGGACAGCTAGCACAGATACGCAGTATTTT | CASSYDRTASTDTQYF
NA | TRBJ1-2 | NA | TRBV4-1 | TGCGCCAGCAGCCAAGTCGTAAAGTCGGCTAACTATGGCTACACCTTC | CASSQVVKSANYGYTF
NA | TRBJ2-1 | once | TRBV9 | TGTGCCAGCAGCGTAAAATGGGGAGATGAGGACAATGAGCAGTTCTTC | CASSVKWGDEDNEQFF
TRBD1 | TRBJ1-2 | NA | TRBV7-2 | TGTGCCAGCAGCTTCCGACAGGGGGAGAGGAACTATGGCTACACCTTC | CASSFRQGERNYGYTF
TRBD1 | TRBJ2-5 | NA | TRBV11-3 | TGTGCCAGCAGCATACACAGGGGGCTGGGGGAGACCCAGTACTTC | CASSIHRGLGETQYF